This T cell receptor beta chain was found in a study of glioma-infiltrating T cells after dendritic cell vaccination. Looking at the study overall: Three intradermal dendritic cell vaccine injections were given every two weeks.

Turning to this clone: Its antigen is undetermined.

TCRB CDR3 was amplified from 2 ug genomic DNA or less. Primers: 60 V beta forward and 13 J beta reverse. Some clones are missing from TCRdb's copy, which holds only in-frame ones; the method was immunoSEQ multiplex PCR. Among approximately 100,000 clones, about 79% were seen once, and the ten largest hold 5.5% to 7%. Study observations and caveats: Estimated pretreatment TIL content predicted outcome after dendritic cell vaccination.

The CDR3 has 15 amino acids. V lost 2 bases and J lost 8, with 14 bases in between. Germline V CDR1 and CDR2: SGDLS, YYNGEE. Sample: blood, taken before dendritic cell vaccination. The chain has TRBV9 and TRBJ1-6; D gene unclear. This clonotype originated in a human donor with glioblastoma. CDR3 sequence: CASSVEMSTDSPLHF. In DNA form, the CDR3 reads TGTGCCAGCAGCGTGGAGATGAGTACCGATTCACCCCTCCACTTT.